The rows below give T cell receptor beta chains drawn from one sample of a study of vaccination effects on CD4 cells after COVID-19. TCRdb's copy holds only in-frame clones and misses some; the assay was immunoSEQ multiplex PCR. This table has roughly 30,000 clones, around 73% appearing once. Their target antigens are unknown. The material was CD4+ T cells from PBMCs cultured with HCoV-OC43 spike peptides, obtained before COVID-19 vaccination. These receptors were taken from a human donor who received a COVID-19 vaccine. The CDR3 runs from the conserved cysteine through the conserved F or W. Fields, in order: clone size, D gene, J gene, V gene, CDR3 protein, CDR3 DNA. The D gene is left open where the match is weak. Clone size appears in some rows only: once, few, many, or a class for an expanded clone.

size: once; D: TRBD1; J: TRBJ1-2; V: TRBV7-2; CDR3: CASTGSGVKDRPYGYTF; DNA: TGTGCCAGCACTGGATCCGGTGTGAAGGACAGGCCCTATGGCTACACCTTC
size: NA; D: NA; J: TRBJ2-3; V: TRBV19; CDR3: CASRSGTSTDTQYF; DNA: TGTGCCAGTCGAAGCGGTACTAGCACAGATACGCAGTATTTT
size: NA; D: NA; J: TRBJ1-1; V: TRBV19; CDR3: CASGPPGARTEAFF; DNA: TGTGCCAGTGGACCTCCTGGGGCTAGGACTGAAGCTTTCTTT
size: NA; D: NA; J: TRBJ1-2; V: TRBV20-1; CDR3: CSALNNYGYTF; DNA: TGCAGTGCTTTAAATAACTATGGCTACACCTTC
size: few; D: NA; J: TRBJ1-6; V: TRBV6-6; CDR3: CASSQGFNSPLHF; DNA: TGTGCCAGCAGCCAGGGATTTAATTCACCCCTCCACTTT
size: NA; D: TRBD1; J: TRBJ1-1; V: TRBV7-9; CDR3: CASSSQTGGTEAFF; DNA: TGTGCCAGCAGCTCACAGACAGGGGGCACTGAAGCTTTCTTT
size: few; D: NA; J: TRBJ2-2; V: TRBV5-1; CDR3: CASSGTYTPGELFF; DNA: TGCGCCAGCAGCGGAACGTACACGCCCGGGGAGCTGTTTTTT
size: NA; D: NA; J: TRBJ2-3; V: TRBV7-2; CDR3: CASSLGFRSRTDTQYF; DNA: TGTGCCAGCAGCTTAGGTTTCAGGTCGCGCACAGATACGCAGTATTTT
size: NA; D: NA; J: TRBJ1-1; V: TRBV7-8; CDR3: CASSLGRMAFF; DNA: TGTGCCAGCAGCTTAGGACGTATGGCTTTCTTT
size: NA; D: NA; J: TRBJ1-1; V: TRBV2; CDR3: CASSDDRDTEAFF; DNA: TGTGCCAGCAGCGACGACAGAGACACTGAAGCTTTCTTT
size: NA; D: TRBD2; J: TRBJ2-1; V: TRBV14; CDR3: CASSQAFFRREGSYNEQFF; DNA: TGTGCCAGCAGCCAGGCCTTCTTTCGGCGGGAGGGCTCCTACAATGAGCAGTTCTTC
size: NA; D: TRBD1; J: TRBJ2-5; V: TRBV7-9; CDR3: CASSRDPGQGAWETQYF; DNA: TGTGCCAGCAGCCGGGACCCGGGACAGGGGGCCTGGGAGACCCAGTACTTC
size: NA; D: NA; J: TRBJ1-1; V: TRBV30; CDR3: CASQGIEAFF; DNA: TGTGCCTCCCAGGGAATTGAAGCTTTCTTT
size: once; D: TRBD1; J: TRBJ1-1; V: TRBV7-2; CDR3: CASSLRQGAAFF; DNA: TGTGCCAGCAGTCTCCGACAGGGGGCAGCTTTCTTT
size: NA; D: TRBD2; J: TRBJ2-7; V: TRBV28; CDR3: CASEGLAGEYEQYF; DNA: TGTGCCAGCGAGGGACTAGCGGGAGAGTACGAGCAGTACTTC
size: few; D: TRBD1; J: TRBJ2-2; V: TRBV14; CDR3: CASSQSLGTGGTGELFF; DNA: TGTGCCAGCAGCCAATCCCTCGGGACAGGGGGCACCGGGGAGCTGTTTTTT
size: NA; D: NA; J: TRBJ2-3; V: TRBV5-4; CDR3: CASSAGQPNTDTQYF; DNA: TGTGCCAGCAGCGCCGGACAGCCTAACACAGATACGCAGTATTTT
size: NA; D: NA; J: TRBJ2-1; V: TRBV12-3/TRBV12-4; CDR3: CASSSGPNEQFF; DNA: TGTGCCAGCAGCTCCGGTCCCAATGAGCAGTTCTTC
size: NA; D: TRBD2; J: TRBJ2-2; V: TRBV5-1; CDR3: CASSLAGTSGGNTGELFF; DNA: TGCGCCAGCAGCTTGGCCGGGACTAGCGGGGGCAACACCGGGGAGCTGTTTTTT
size: NA; D: TRBD1; J: TRBJ2-7; V: TRBV15; CDR3: CATSRVETGGSYEQYF; DNA: TGTGCCACCAGCAGGGTTGAGACAGGGGGCAGCTACGAGCAGTACTTC
size: NA; D: TRBD1; J: TRBJ1-1; V: TRBV18; CDR3: CASSRQEFGQGGTEAFF; DNA: TGTGCCAGCTCACGACAAGAATTTGGACAGGGTGGCACTGAAGCTTTCTTT
size: NA; D: TRBD1; J: TRBJ2-7; V: TRBV6-5; CDR3: CASRTSGGPFYEQYF; DNA: TGTGCCAGCCGGACTTCAGGGGGCCCTTTCTACGAGCAGTACTTC
size: NA; D: TRBD2; J: TRBJ2-1; V: TRBV5-4; CDR3: CASSRGTSGILYNEQFF; DNA: TGTGCCAGCAGTCGGGGGACTAGCGGGATCCTCTACAATGAGCAGTTCTTC
size: NA; D: NA; J: TRBJ1-1; V: TRBV30; CDR3: CAWSVGGAVRNTEAFF; DNA: TGTGCCTGGAGTGTAGGGGGGGCGGTGAGGAACACTGAAGCTTTCTTT
size: NA; D: NA; J: TRBJ2-6; V: TRBV4-2; CDR3: CASSQDSIRSGDLSGANVLTF; DNA: TGTGCCAGCAGCCAAGATTCTATCCGGAGTGGGGACCTCTCTGGGGCCAACGTCCTGACTTTC
size: NA; D: NA; J: TRBJ1-6; V: TRBV7-2; CDR3: CASSLEGKGNSPLHF; DNA: TGTGCCAGCAGCTTAGAGGGGAAAGGTAATTCACCCCTCCACTTT
size: NA; D: NA; J: TRBJ1-1; V: TRBV5-5; CDR3: CASSLEAANTEAFF; DNA: TGTGCCAGCAGCTTGGAGGCAGCAAACACTGAAGCTTTCTTT
size: NA; D: TRBD1; J: TRBJ1-2; V: TRBV15; CDR3: CATSRDPKGALGYTF; DNA: TGTGCCACCAGCAGAGACCCTAAGGGGGCTTTAGGCTACACCTTC
size: NA; D: TRBD2; J: TRBJ2-3; V: TRBV12-3/TRBV12-4; CDR3: CASIPGGMDTQYF; DNA: TGTGCCAGCATCCCGGGAGGCATGGATACGCAGTATTTT
size: NA; D: NA; J: TRBJ2-7; V: TRBV18; CDR3: CASSPLAGAYEQYF; DNA: TGTGCCAGCTCACCATTGGCAGGCGCCTACGAGCAGTACTTC
size: NA; D: TRBD2; J: TRBJ2-5; V: TRBV29-1; CDR3: CSVSRTSQETQYF; DNA: TGCAGCGTCTCCAGGACTAGTCAAGAGACCCAGTACTTC
size: NA; D: NA; J: TRBJ1-1; V: TRBV7-8; CDR3: CASSPIVTGETEAFF; DNA: TGTGCCAGCAGCCCAATCGTAACCGGAGAGACTGAAGCTTTCTTT
size: few; D: TRBD1; J: TRBJ1-2; V: TRBV30; CDR3: CAWRRTGVSYGYTF; DNA: TGTGCCTGGAGAAGGACAGGAGTGAGCTATGGCTACACCTTC
size: NA; D: NA; J: TRBJ1-5; V: TRBV6-5; CDR3: CASSGQLSNQPQHF; DNA: TGTGCCAGCTCTGGTCAGCTTAGCAATCAGCCCCAGCATTTT
size: NA; D: NA; J: TRBJ2-1; V: TRBV30; CDR3: CAWSVPGLPYNEQFF; DNA: TGTGCCTGGAGTGTACCGGGGCTTCCCTACAATGAGCAGTTCTTC
size: NA; D: NA; J: TRBJ1-1; V: TRBV12-3/TRBV12-4; CDR3: CASTLAGNTEAFF; DNA: TGTGCCAGCACCCTCGCCGGGAACACTGAAGCTTTCTTT
size: NA; D: TRBD2; J: TRBJ2-1; V: TRBV7-2; CDR3: CASSFLGLAPRNEQFF; DNA: TGTGCCAGCAGCTTTCTAGGACTAGCTCCCCGCAATGAGCAGTTCTTC
size: few; D: NA; J: TRBJ2-7; V: TRBV11-3; CDR3: CASSLDGYEQYF; DNA: TGTGCCAGCAGCTTAGACGGCTACGAGCAGTACTTC
size: NA; D: TRBD2; J: TRBJ2-7; V: TRBV18; CDR3: CASSPTTLAGAGEQYF; DNA: TGTGCCAGCTCCCCCACGACACTAGCGGGAGCGGGGGAGCAGTACTTC
size: NA; D: TRBD1; J: TRBJ1-1; V: TRBV27; CDR3: CASSSRRQGSANTEAFF; DNA: TGTGCCAGCAGTTCCCGACGACAGGGGTCCGCGAACACTGAAGCTTTCTTT
size: NA; D: NA; J: TRBJ1-3; V: TRBV27; CDR3: CASSLSMRSPNSGNTIYF; DNA: TGTGCCAGCAGTTTATCGATGAGAAGTCCTAACTCTGGAAACACCATATATTTT
size: NA; D: TRBD1; J: TRBJ1-3; V: TRBV30; CDR3: CAWRQGAGNTIYF; DNA: TGTGCCTGGAGACAGGGGGCTGGAAACACCATATATTTT
size: NA; D: NA; J: TRBJ2-7; V: TRBV7-8; CDR3: CASSLESGTFGWPYEQYF; DNA: TGTGCCAGCAGCTTAGAGTCCGGGACCTTTGGATGGCCCTACGAGCAGTACTTC
size: NA; D: TRBD2; J: TRBJ2-7; V: TRBV6-5; CDR3: CASSYSYYGGFGEQYF; DNA: TGTGCCAGCAGTTACTCGTATTACGGGGGGTTTGGGGAGCAGTACTTC
size: NA; D: NA; J: TRBJ1-2; V: TRBV2; CDR3: CASTLDLNYGYTF; DNA: TGTGCCAGCACTCTGGACTTGAACTATGGCTACACCTTC
size: NA; D: NA; J: TRBJ2-3; V: TRBV19; CDR3: CASRNKTGTDTQYF; DNA: TGTGCCAGTAGGAACAAAACAGGGACAGATACGCAGTATTTT
size: NA; D: NA; J: TRBJ2-5; V: TRBV5-1; CDR3: CASSLEVGQQETQYF; DNA: TGCGCCAGCAGCTTGGAAGTCGGCCAGCAAGAGACCCAGTACTTC
size: NA; D: NA; J: TRBJ1-2; V: TRBV30; CDR3: CAWSAGRGNGYTF; DNA: TGTGCCTGGAGTGCTGGGAGAGGGAATGGCTACACCTTC
size: few; D: TRBD2; J: TRBJ2-1; V: TRBV13; CDR3: CASRQTSGSVTYNEQFF; DNA: TGTGCCAGCAGACAGACTAGCGGGAGTGTCACCTACAATGAGCAGTTCTTC
size: NA; D: NA; J: TRBJ1-2; V: TRBV29-1; CDR3: CSVSIGTYYGYTF; DNA: TGCAGCGTTTCCATCGGGACCTACTATGGCTACACCTTC
size: NA; D: TRBD2; J: TRBJ2-7; V: TRBV5-1; CDR3: CASSLGAGGREQYF; DNA: TGCGCCAGCAGCTTGGGGGCGGGAGGTAGGGAGCAGTACTTC
size: NA; D: TRBD2; J: TRBJ2-3; V: TRBV18; CDR3: CASSPGLAGISTDTQYF; DNA: TGTGCCAGCTCCCCGGGACTAGCGGGAATTAGCACAGATACGCAGTATTTT
size: few; D: TRBD2; J: TRBJ2-2; V: TRBV4-1; CDR3: CASSQLGFGGRAEGELFF; DNA: TGCGCCAGCAGCCAGCTCGGGTTTGGCGGGAGGGCCGAGGGGGAGCTGTTTTTT
size: NA; D: NA; J: TRBJ2-3; V: TRBV6-2/TRBV6-3; CDR3: CASSYSIFGNRDPRDTQYF; DNA: TGTGCCAGCAGTTACTCAATTTTTGGTAACAGGGACCCTCGGGATACGCAGTATTTT
size: NA; D: TRBD1; J: TRBJ2-7; V: TRBV4-3; CDR3: CASSQDRTGNYEQYF; DNA: TGCGCCAGCAGCCAAGATAGGACAGGGAACTACGAGCAGTACTTC
size: NA; D: TRBD1; J: TRBJ1-3; V: TRBV2; CDR3: CASSGGTAYSGNTIYF; DNA: TGTGCCAGCAGTGGAGGGACAGCCTACTCTGGAAACACCATATATTTT
size: once; D: NA; J: TRBJ2-2; V: TRBV28; CDR3: CASSPGGGNTGELFF; DNA: TGTGCCAGCAGCCCCGGTGGGGGTAACACCGGGGAGCTGTTTTTT
size: NA; D: NA; J: TRBJ2-6; V: TRBV14; CDR3: CASRYSGANVLTF; DNA: TGTGCCAGCCGGTACTCTGGGGCCAACGTCCTGACTTTC
size: NA; D: NA; J: TRBJ2-3; V: TRBV5-6; CDR3: CASSTPQEVPGDTQYF; DNA: TGTGCCAGCAGCACCCCGCAGGAGGTCCCTGGCGATACGCAGTATTTT